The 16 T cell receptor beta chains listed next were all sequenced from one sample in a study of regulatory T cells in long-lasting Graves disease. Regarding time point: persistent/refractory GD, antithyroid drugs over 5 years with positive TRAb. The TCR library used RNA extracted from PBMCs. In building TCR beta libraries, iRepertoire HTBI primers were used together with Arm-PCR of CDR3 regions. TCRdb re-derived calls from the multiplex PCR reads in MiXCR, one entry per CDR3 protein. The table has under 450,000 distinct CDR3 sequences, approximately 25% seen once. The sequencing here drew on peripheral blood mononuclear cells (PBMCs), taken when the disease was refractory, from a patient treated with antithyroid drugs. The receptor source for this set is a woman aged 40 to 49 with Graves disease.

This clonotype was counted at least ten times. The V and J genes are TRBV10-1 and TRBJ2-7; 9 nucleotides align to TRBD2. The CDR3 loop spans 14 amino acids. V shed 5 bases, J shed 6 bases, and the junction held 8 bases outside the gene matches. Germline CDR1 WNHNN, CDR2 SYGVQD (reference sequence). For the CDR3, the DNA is TGCGCCAGCAGTCCCCAAGCGGGAGGACGCGAGCAGTACTTC. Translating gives CASSPQAGGREQYF.

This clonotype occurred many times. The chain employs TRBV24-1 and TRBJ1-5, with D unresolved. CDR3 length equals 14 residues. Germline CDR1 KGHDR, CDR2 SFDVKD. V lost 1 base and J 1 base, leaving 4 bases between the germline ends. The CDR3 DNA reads TGTGCCACCAGTGATTTACGGAGCAATCAGCCCCAGCATTTT. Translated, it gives CATSDLRSNQPQHF.

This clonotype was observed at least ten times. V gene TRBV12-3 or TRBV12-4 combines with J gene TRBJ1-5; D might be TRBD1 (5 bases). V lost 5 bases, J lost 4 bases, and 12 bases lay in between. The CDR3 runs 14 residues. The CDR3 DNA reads TGTGCCAGCAGTCCTGACAGTTCTAATCAGCCCCAGCATTTT. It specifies CASSPDSSNQPQHF.

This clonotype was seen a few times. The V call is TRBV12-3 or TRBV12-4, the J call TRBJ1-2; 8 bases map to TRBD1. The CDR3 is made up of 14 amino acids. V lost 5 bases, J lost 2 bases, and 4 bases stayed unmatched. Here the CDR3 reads CASSRTGSNYGYTF. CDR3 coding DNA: TGTGCCAGCAGTCGGACAGGGTCCAACTATGGCTACACCTTC.

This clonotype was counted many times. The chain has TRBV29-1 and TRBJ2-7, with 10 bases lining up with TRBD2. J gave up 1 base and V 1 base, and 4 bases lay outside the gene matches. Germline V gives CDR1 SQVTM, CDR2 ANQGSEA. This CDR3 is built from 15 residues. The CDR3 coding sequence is TGCAGCGTTGAAGTCCCTAGCGGGAGTTCCTACGAGCAGTACTTC. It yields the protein CSVEVPSGSSYEQYF.

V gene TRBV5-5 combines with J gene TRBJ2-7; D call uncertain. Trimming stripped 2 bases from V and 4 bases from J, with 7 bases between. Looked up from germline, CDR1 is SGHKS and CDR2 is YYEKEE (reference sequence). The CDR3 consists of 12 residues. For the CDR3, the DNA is TGTGCCAGCAGCTTCATCACTTACGAGCAGTACTTC. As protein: CASSFITYEQYF.

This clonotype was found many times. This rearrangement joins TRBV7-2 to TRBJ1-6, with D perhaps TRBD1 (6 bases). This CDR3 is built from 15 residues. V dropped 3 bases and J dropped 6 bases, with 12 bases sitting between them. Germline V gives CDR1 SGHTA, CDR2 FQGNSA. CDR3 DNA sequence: TGTGCCAGCAGCTTGAAGTCAGGGGCTAATTCACCCCTCCACTTT. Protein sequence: CASSLKSGANSPLHF.

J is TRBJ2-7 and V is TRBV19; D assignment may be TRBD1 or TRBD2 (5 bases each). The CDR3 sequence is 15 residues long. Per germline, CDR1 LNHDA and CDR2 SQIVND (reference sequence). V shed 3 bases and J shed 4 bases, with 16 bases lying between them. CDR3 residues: CASSIASAGGYEQYF. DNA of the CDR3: TGTGCCAGTAGTATTGCGTCAGCTGGGGGATACGAGCAGTACTTC.

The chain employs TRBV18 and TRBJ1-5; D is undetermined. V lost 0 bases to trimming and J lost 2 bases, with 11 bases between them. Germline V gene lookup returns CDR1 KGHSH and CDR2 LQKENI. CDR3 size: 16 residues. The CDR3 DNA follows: TGTGCCAGCTCACCACCGGAAAATAGGGGCAATCAGCCCCAGCATTTT. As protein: CASSPPENRGNQPQHF.

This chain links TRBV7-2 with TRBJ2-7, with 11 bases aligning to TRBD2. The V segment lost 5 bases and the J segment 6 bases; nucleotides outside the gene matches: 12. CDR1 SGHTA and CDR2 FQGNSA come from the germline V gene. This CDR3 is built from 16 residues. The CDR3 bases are TGTGCCAGCAGCCTTAATAGCGGGAGGGCCTCTACCGAGCAGTACTTC. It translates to CASSLNSGRASTEQYF.

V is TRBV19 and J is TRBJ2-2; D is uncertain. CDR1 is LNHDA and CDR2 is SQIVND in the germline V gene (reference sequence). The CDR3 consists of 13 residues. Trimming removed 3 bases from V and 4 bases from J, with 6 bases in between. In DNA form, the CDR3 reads TGTGCCAGTAGTATCCGAGTCACCGGGGAGCTGTTTTTT. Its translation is CASSIRVTGELFF.

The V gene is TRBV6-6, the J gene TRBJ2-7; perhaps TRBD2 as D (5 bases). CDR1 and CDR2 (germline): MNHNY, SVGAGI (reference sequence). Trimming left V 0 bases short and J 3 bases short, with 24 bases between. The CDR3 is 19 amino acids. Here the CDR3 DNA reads TGTGCCAGCAGTTACTCGAGGAGGAGACACGCAGATTCCTACTACGAGCAGTACTTC. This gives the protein CASSYSRRRHADSYYEQYF.

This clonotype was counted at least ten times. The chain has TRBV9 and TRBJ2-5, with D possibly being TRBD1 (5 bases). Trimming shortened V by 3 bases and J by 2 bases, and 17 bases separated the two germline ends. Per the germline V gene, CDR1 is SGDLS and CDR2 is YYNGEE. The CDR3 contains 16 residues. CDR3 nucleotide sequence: TGTGCCAGCAGCGGACGACAGTGGACAAGTCAAGAGACCCAGTACTTC. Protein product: CASSGRQWTSQETQYF.

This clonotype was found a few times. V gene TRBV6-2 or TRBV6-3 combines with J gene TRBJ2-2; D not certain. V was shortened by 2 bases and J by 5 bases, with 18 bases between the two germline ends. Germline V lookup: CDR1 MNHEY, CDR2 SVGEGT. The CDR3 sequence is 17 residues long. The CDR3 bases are TGTGCCAGCAGTTACAGAAGTTGGGCAGACTTTACCGGGGAGCTGTTTTTT. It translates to CASSYRSWADFTGELFF.

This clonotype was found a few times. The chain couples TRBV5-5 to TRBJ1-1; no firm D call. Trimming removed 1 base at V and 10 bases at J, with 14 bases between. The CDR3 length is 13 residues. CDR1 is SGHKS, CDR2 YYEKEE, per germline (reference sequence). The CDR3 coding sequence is TGTGCCAGCAGCTTGCAGGCGAAAATCTCAGCTTTCTTT. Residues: CASSLQAKISAFF.

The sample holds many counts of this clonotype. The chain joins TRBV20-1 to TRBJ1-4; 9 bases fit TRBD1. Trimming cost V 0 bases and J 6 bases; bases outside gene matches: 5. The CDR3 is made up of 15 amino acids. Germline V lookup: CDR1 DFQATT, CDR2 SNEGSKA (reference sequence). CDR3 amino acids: CSARDRDRADEKLFF. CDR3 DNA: TGCAGTGCTAGAGATCGGGACAGGGCGGATGAAAAACTGTTTTTT.